Below, one T cell receptor (beta chain) is given with its context. What it binds is unknown. This sample is drawn from a study of T cell responses to AZD1222 COVID-19 vaccine. V dropped 3 bases and J dropped 2 bases, with 8 bases sitting between them. The CDR3 totals 14 residues. Per germline, CDR1 SEHNR and CDR2 FQNEAQ (reference sequence). TCRdb keeps only in-frame clones here, not all; method: immunoSEQ multiplex PCR. This sample has approximately 110,000 clones, with about nine tenths found just once. Study results and limitations: Epitopes outside B.1.351 and B.1.1.7 mutated regions reportedly drew nearly half of spike TCRs. A mostly white British donor set with more females was recruited, and clonal diversity was possibly underestimated. Breadth and depth of Spike-specific TCRs rose after two AZD1222 doses.

This sample comprised peripheral blood, obtained on day 0 of AZD1222 vaccination. This sequence originates from an adult in good health. The chain employs TRBV7-9 and TRBJ1-3, with D possibly TRBD1 on 6 matching bases. CDR3 loop: CASSFTGTGNTIYF. CDR3 coding DNA: TGTGCCAGCAGCTTTACAGGGACTGGAAACACCATATATTTT.